These 27 T cell receptor beta chains originate from one sample sequenced in a study of shared clonotypes between healthy human individuals. Repertoires were generated with immunoSEQ multiplex PCR, while TCRdb's copy carries only in-frame clones and drops some. This table has 900,000 to 1,200,000 clones, about 80% appearing once. The source material was memory CD4+ T cells from PBMCs. Subset reported: CD45RA-negative fraction. The receptors derive from a man younger than 35 in good health. Some clones in this sample may be carry-over from other donors' samples.

V gene TRBV6-1 combines with J gene TRBJ2-3; TRBD2 agrees at 15 bases. The ends lost 7 bases at V and 5 bases at J; junction bases unmatched: 4. The CDR3 loop spans 15 amino acids. Germline assignment: CDR1 MNHNS and CDR2 SASEGT. CDR3 loop: CASTGLAGGRDTQYF. The CDR3 bases are TGTGCCAGCACTGGACTAGCGGGAGGGCGAGATACGCAGTATTTT.

The genes are TRBV7-2 and TRBJ2-7; no clear D gene. V was trimmed by 3 bases and J by 2 bases, leaving 14 bases between them. The CDR3 contains 15 residues. Germline lookup yields CDR1 SGHTA and CDR2 FQGNSA. The CDR3 bases are TGTGCCAGCAGCTTGGATCCCAGCAACACCTACGAGCAGTACTTC. As protein: CASSLDPSNTYEQYF.

The CDR3 is CATRVRGAEAFF. The CDR3, as DNA: TGTGCCACCCGCGTGAGGGGGGCTGAAGCTTTCTTT. The rearrangement joins TRBV28 to TRBJ1-1, with a possible D match to TRBD1 (6 bases). Germline CDR1 and CDR2: MDHEN and SYDVKM. Trimming took off 10 bases at V and 6 bases at J, with 15 bases between the two ends. The CDR3 spans 12 residues. The whole variable domain, filled in from reference TRBV28 and TRBJ1-1, reads DVKVTQSSRYLVKRTGEKVFLECVQDMDHENMFWYRQDPGLGLRLIYFSYDVKMKEKGDIPEGYSVSREKKERFSLILESASTNQTSMYLCATRVRGAEAFFGQGTRLTVV.

Remarks on this clone: The same CDR3 is also encoded by other DNA sequences in this sample. The rearrangement joins TRBV5-1 to TRBJ2-3; D unclear. Germline CDR1 and CDR2: SGHRS and YFSETQ. V was pared by 4 bases and J by 2 bases, with 8 bases between. The CDR3 extends over 13 amino acids. CDR3 nucleotides: TGCGCCAGCAGCACGAGACCCACAGATACGCAGTATTTT. Protein: CASSTRPTDTQYF.

The chain is built from TRBV7-2 and TRBJ2-7; 9 nucleotides align to TRBD1. Germline assignment: CDR1 SGHTA and CDR2 FQGNSA. The CDR3 contains 16 residues. Losses at the gene ends were 5 bases for V and 0 bases for J; bases not matched to a gene: 8. CDR3 region: CASSQPTGGISYEQYF. CDR3 nucleotide sequence: TGTGCCAGCAGCCAGCCGACAGGGGGGATCTCCTACGAGCAGTACTTC.

V usage is TRBV5-1 and J usage is TRBJ2-7, with TRBD1 as a possible D gene (8 bases). The CDR3 has 14 amino acids. Germline-derived CDR1 and CDR2 are SGHRS and YFSETQ. The germline V and J ends were trimmed by 5 bases and 6 bases, with 18 bases remaining between them. Here the CDR3 DNA reads TGCGCCAGCAGTTTTAAGACAGGGGAGGGCGAGCAGTACTTC. Amino acids: CASSFKTGEGEQYF.

The chain has TRBV2 and TRBJ1-1; D is ambiguous. Germline lookup yields CDR1 SNHLY and CDR2 FYNNEI. The CDR3 spans 13 residues. V was clipped by 4 bases and J by 6 bases, with 12 bases between them. The CDR3 sequence is CASSVFETAEAFF. The CDR3, as DNA: TGTGCCAGCAGTGTCTTCGAAACCGCTGAAGCTTTCTTT.

The rearrangement links TRBV5-1 to TRBJ2-5, with a tentative D call TRBD2 (5 bases). This CDR3 comprises 11 residues. V dropped 5 bases and J dropped 9 bases, with 11 bases sitting between them. The germline V gene has CDR1 SGHRS and CDR2 YFSETQ. The CDR3, as DNA: TGCGCCAGCAGGGAGGATGGTGCCCAGTACTTC. This sequence encodes CASREDGAQYF. Based on the CDR3 plus reference TRBV5-1 and TRBJ2-5, the full variable domain is KAGVTQTPRYLIKTRGQQVTLSCSPISGHRSVSWYQQTPGQGLQFLFEYFSETQRNKGNFPGRFSGRQFSNSRSEMNVSTLELGDSALYLCASREDGAQYFGPGTRLLVL.

A few counts support this clone. Within the sample, other DNA sequences also encode this same CDR3. CDR3: CSARGWNTEAFF. The CDR3, as DNA: TGCAGCGCTAGGGGCTGGAACACTGAAGCTTTCTTT. V usage is TRBV29-1 and J usage is TRBJ1-1; maybe TRBD1 (5 bases). From germline, CDR1 is SQVTM and CDR2 ANQGSEA. The CDR3 has 12 residues. V dropped 7 bases and J dropped 1 base, with 10 bases sitting between them.

The chain is built from TRBV2 and TRBJ2-7; the D is unclear. CDR3 length: 11 amino acids. CDR1 and CDR2 (germline): SNHLY, FYNNEI. V lost 11 bases and J 3 bases, leaving 11 bases between the germline ends. CDR3 protein: CASGWGYEQYF. The DNA of the CDR3 is TGTGCCTCGGGCTGGGGCTACGAGCAGTACTTC.

This sequence joins TRBV7-2 and TRBJ1-2, with TRBD1 identical over 7 bases. Germline lookup yields CDR1 SGHTA and CDR2 FQGNSA. CDR3 size: 14 residues. Germline trimming cut 1 base from V and 4 bases from J; bases unmatched to any gene: 3. The CDR3 DNA is TGTGCCAGCAGCTTAGACGGGACAGTCTATGGCTACACCTTC. Amino acid sequence: CASSLDGTVYGYTF.

This sequence joins TRBV28 and TRBJ2-5; 7 positions match TRBD1. The J call may not be correct, given that the DNA end is closer to TRBJ2-7. The CDR3 contains 14 residues. From germline, CDR1 is MDHEN and CDR2 SYDVKM. DNA for the CDR3: TGTGCCAGCAGGCGACAGGGAGTGGGCTACGAGCAGTACTTC. This codes for CASRRQGVGYEQYF.

The CDR3 loop is CASSLKGDRVTEAFF. In DNA, the CDR3 is TGTGCCAGCAGCTTAAAAGGGGACAGGGTGACTGAAGCTTTCTTT. The rearrangement links TRBV7-9 to TRBJ1-1; 9 bases map to TRBD1. In germline, CDR1 is SEHNR, CDR2 FQNEAQ (reference sequence). The V gene end was trimmed by 2 bases and the J gene end by 5 bases; junction bases not matched to a gene: 6. This CDR3 is 15 amino acids long.

The gene calls are TRBV6-4 and TRBJ1-2, with a possible D match to TRBD1 (6 bases). V shed 6 bases and J shed 2 bases, with 13 bases lying between them. Germline CDR1 is MRHNA and CDR2 is SNTAGT. CDR3 length: 14 residues. CDR3: CASRKGDGNYGYTF. Written as DNA, the CDR3 is TGTGCCAGCAGAAAGGGGGACGGGAACTATGGCTACACCTTC.

This clone was found a few times. The rearrangement links TRBV7-3 to TRBJ1-1; D remains ambiguous. Per the germline V gene, CDR1 is SGHTA and CDR2 is FQGTGA. V lost 5 bases, J lost 1 base, and 8 bases lay in between. The CDR3 runs 13 residues. The CDR3 DNA reads TGTGCCAGCAGCCGGAACACGAACACTGAAGCTTTCTTT. It yields the protein CASSRNTNTEAFF.

V gene TRBV7-9 combines with J gene TRBJ2-7; 13 nucleotides line up with TRBD2. With 8 bases clipped from V and 0 bases from J, the junction kept 13 bases outside the gene matches. Germline loops: CDR1 SEHNR, CDR2 FQNEAQ (reference sequence). The CDR3 has 18 amino acids. CDR3 sequence: CASYESGTSGESSYEQYF. The CDR3 DNA sequence: TGTGCCAGCTACGAATCCGGGACTAGCGGGGAAAGCTCCTACGAGCAGTACTTC.

This clone was seen many times. Other nucleotide sequences from this sample produce the same CDR3. The rearrangement links TRBV2 to TRBJ1-2; TRBD1 aligns across 10 bases. The junction had 11 bases not matched to a gene; V was cut back by 6 bases and J by 7 bases. There are 15 residues in the CDR3. Germline values: CDR1 SNHLY, CDR2 FYNNEI. CDR3 nucleotides: TGTGCCAGCAGGGGACAGGGGCGGAACGCCGGTGGCTACACCTTC. It yields the protein CASRGQGRNAGGYTF.

CDR3 in amino acids: CASSTSGRGETQYF. The CDR3 DNA reads TGTGCCAGCAGCACTAGCGGGAGAGGGGAGACCCAGTACTTC. The rearrangement joins TRBV28 to TRBJ2-5; 11 nucleotides align to TRBD2. V trimming: 6 bases; J trimming: 5 bases; junction bases outside the gene matches: 5. This CDR3 region has 14 residues. Germline values: CDR1 MDHEN, CDR2 SYDVKM.

The chain has TRBV7-9 and TRBJ1-3; perhaps TRBD1 as D (5 bases). Looked up from germline, CDR1 is SEHNR and CDR2 is FQNEAQ (reference sequence). The CDR3 runs 18 residues. V lost 4 bases to trimming and J lost 1 base, with 20 bases between them. The CDR3 sequence is CASSYTFGGTQSGNTIYF. The DNA for the CDR3 is TGTGCCAGCAGCTACACGTTCGGGGGAACCCAGTCTGGAAACACCATATATTTT.

J is TRBJ2-3 and V is TRBV7-2; no definite D call. Germline loops: CDR1 SGHTA, CDR2 FQGNSA. This CDR3 comprises 13 residues. V was shortened by 5 bases and J by 4 bases, with 10 bases between the two germline ends. CDR3 bases: TGTGCCAGCAGCCTTGGGCCCTCAGATACGCAGTATTTT. It codes for CASSLGPSDTQYF.

The V and J genes are TRBV7-8 and TRBJ1-2; D may be TRBD1 (5 bases). CDR3 length: 17 residues. Germline V CDR1 and CDR2: SGHVS, FQNEAQ. The V gene lost 1 base and the J gene lost 1 base, with 16 bases spanning the gap. The CDR3 DNA follows: TGTGCCAGCAGCTTAGGTCGCAGGAGGGGTATTAACTATGGCTACACCTTC. Protein product: CASSLGRRRGINYGYTF.

This sequence joins TRBV2 and TRBJ2-1; maybe TRBD1 (5 bases). The CDR3 is made up of 15 amino acids. Germline V lookup: CDR1 SNHLY, CDR2 FYNNEI. V shed 3 bases and J shed 2 bases, with 11 bases lying between them. CDR3 nucleotide sequence: TGTGCCAGCAGTGACAGGACATTCACCTACAATGAGCAGTTCTTC. This translates into CASSDRTFTYNEQFF.

Remarks on this clone: The conserved final phenylalanine or tryptophan is absent from the CDR3, which likely points to a read error. The DNA is omitted, as the CDR3 cannot be located on it reliably, and the CDR3 follows TCRdb's listing. V and J are TRBV1 and TRBJ1-2. TRBV1 is a listed pseudogene. The CDR3 contains 14 residues when both ends are counted. The CDR3 sequence: CTSSIMRLCERPMA.

This chain connects TRBV5-1 to TRBJ2-1, with 13 bases lining up with TRBD2. The CDR3 runs 15 residues. V lost 4 bases and J lost 6; bases outside the gene matches: 4. Per the germline V gene, CDR1 is SGHRS and CDR2 is YFSETQ. CDR3 amino acids: CASSPGLAGFNEQFF. The DNA of the CDR3 is TGCGCCAGCAGCCCGGGACTAGCGGGATTCAATGAGCAGTTCTTC.

There are a few counts of this clone. The chain has TRBV6-1 and TRBJ1-2; D not certain. The germline V gene encodes CDR1 MNHNS and CDR2 SASEGT. Trimming cost V 2 bases and J 5 bases, with 6 bases left between them. The CDR3 runs to 12 residues. CDR3 residues: CASSEKGYGYTF. CDR3 DNA sequence: TGTGCCAGCAGTGAAAAGGGATATGGCTACACCTTC.

The V gene is TRBV6-5, the J gene TRBJ2-4; no clear D. Deletions cut 6 bases from V and 6 bases from J, with 18 bases between. This CDR3 region has 15 residues. Germline V gives CDR1 MNHEY, CDR2 SVGAGI. In DNA, the CDR3 is TGTGCCAGCAGACTCCCCGGATCCTCAGGAAACATTCAGTACTTC. Translating gives CASRLPGSSGNIQYF.

The CDR3 region is CAHKGLVGRGELFF. CDR3 nucleotide sequence: TGTGCCCACAAGGGACTAGTTGGTCGTGGGGAGCTGTTTTTT. The rearrangement joins TRBV30 to TRBJ2-2; 8 nucleotides line up with TRBD2. With 8 bases clipped from V and 8 bases from J, the junction kept 13 bases outside the gene matches. Germline assignment: CDR1 GTSNPN and CDR2 SVGIG (reference sequence). The length of the CDR3 is 14 residues.